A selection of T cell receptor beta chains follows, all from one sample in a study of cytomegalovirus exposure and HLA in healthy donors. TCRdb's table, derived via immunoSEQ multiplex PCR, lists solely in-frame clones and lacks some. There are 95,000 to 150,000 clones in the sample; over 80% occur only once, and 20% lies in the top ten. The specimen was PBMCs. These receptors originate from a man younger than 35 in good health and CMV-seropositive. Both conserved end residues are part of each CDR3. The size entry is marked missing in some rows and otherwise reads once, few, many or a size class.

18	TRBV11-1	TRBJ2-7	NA	CASSLGGGPLHNSYEQYF
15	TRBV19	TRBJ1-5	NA	CASRAETRSGQPQHF
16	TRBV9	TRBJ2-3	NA	CASSPYGTSGTDTQYF
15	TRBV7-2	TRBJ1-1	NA	CASSLDSGMNTEAFF
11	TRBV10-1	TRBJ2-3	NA	CAMAGTDTQYF
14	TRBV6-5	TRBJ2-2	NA	CASSYTTRYGELFF
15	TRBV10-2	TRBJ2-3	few	CASRLAGTSTDTQYF
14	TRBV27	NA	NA	CASSLGGGDYEQYF
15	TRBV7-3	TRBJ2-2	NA	CASSHGSGNTGELFF
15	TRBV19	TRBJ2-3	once	CASSRRDRDSNTQYF
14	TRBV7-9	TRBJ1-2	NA	CASSLGATRYGYTF
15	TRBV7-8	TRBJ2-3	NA	CASSRRDRGTDTQYF
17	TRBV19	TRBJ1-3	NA	CASSTILTGETGNTIYF
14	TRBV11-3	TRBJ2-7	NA	CASSLRGGPYEQYF
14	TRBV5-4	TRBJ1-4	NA	CASSSGAANEKLFF
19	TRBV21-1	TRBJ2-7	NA	CASSKMGRGPPLVYHEQYF
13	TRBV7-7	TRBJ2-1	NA	CASSLTGDDEQFF
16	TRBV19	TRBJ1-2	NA	CASSRLSQGTSGGYTF
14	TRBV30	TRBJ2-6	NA	CAWTYGSGANVLTF
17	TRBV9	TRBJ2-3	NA	CASSVGGAGGNTDTQYF